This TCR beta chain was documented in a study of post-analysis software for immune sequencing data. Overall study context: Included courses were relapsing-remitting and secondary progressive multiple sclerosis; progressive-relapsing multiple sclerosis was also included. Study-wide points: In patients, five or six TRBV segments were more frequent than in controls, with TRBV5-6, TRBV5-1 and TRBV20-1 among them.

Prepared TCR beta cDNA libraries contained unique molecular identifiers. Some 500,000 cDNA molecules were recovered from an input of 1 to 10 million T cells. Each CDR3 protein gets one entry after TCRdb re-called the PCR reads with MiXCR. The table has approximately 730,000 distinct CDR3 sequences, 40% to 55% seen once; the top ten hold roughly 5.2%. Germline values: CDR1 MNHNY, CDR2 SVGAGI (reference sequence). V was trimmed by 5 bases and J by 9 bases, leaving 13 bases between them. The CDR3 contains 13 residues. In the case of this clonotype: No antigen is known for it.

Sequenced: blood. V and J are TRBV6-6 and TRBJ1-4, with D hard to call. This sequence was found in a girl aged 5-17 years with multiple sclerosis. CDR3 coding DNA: TGTGCCAGCAGTCAATCGACTGTCCAAAAACTGTTTTTT. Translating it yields CASSQSTVQKLFF.